This entry features one TCR beta chain sequence. Antigen specificity is unknown. This sample is drawn from a study of vaccination and CD4 T cells after COVID-19. Cultured CD4+ T cell DNA underwent sequencing with the Oncomine TCR Beta short-read assay. TCRdb called the PCR reads again in MiXCR, with one record for every CDR3 protein. Of under 8,000 distinct CDR3 sequences in the sample, 45% to 55% were seen once. Treatment described: approximately 9-day PBMC culture with coronavirus spike peptide pools or control peptides (ViraFEST assay). The unexposed donor gave CD4+ T cells before the COVID-19 pandemic (2011-2018). The clonotype was recovered from a human donor in good health. The specimen sequenced was CD4+ T cells from blood, cultured in vitro.

Here the CDR3 DNA reads TGTGCCAGTAGACCTGTAGGTGGGACTGAAGCTTTCTTT. Protein sequence: CASRPVGGTEAFF. The genes are TRBV19 and TRBJ1-1; D unclear. CDR3 size: 13 residues. Trimming took 6 bases from V and 5 from J, leaving 13 bases between them. Per the germline V gene, CDR1 is LNHDA and CDR2 is SQIVND (reference sequence).